The 10 T cell receptor beta chains listed next were all sequenced from one sample in a study of blood T cells in healthy people across ages. Together with a sample-barcoded 5' primer, a J-beta primer mix was included in a second PCR lasting about 6 to 11 cycles. TCRdb re-analysed the 5' RACE reads in MiXCR, keeping a single row per CDR3 protein. The data hold 550,000 to 650,000 distinct CDR3 sequences, with about 30% observed a single time. Sequencing used blood. These receptors were taken from a woman aged 80 or over in good health.

This clonotype was detected many times. V is TRBV20-1 and J is TRBJ1-2, with 11 positions matching TRBD1. CDR1 and CDR2 (germline): DFQATT, SNEGSKA (reference sequence). The ends lost 2 bases at V and 8 bases at J; junction bases unmatched: 10. CDR3 length equals 15 residues. The chain's CDR3 is CSARSQGTGGKGYTF. The CDR3 DNA reads TGCAGTGCTAGATCCCAGGGGACAGGGGGGAAAGGCTACACCTTC.

This clonotype was detected ten times or more. J is TRBJ2-1 and V is TRBV30; D gene uncertain. The CDR3 runs to 13 residues. V was cut by 1 base and J by 1 base, with 5 bases left in between. From germline, CDR1 is GTSNPN and CDR2 SVGIG (reference sequence). This CDR3 is CAWSGASYNEQFF. Written as DNA, the CDR3 is TGTGCCTGGAGTGGGGCTTCCTACAATGAGCAGTTCTTC. Drawing the rest from reference TRBV30 and TRBJ2-1, the complete variable domain is SQTIHQWPATLVQPVGSPLSLECTVEGTSNPNLYWYRQAAGRGLQLLFYSVGIGQISSEVPQNLSASRPQDRQFILSSKKLLLSDSGFYLCAWSGASYNEQFFGPGTRLTVL.

Points on this clonotype: A read error is possible here, since a much larger clone lies one base away. The CDR3 DNA reads as TGCGCCAGCAGCCCAGAATCCACCTACAATGAGCAGTACTTC. Protein sequence: CASSPESTYNEQYF. The chain recombines TRBV5-1 with TRBJ2-1; no clear D gene. The last part of the DNA fits TRBJ2-7 better; the J call may be wrong. CDR1 is SGHRS and CDR2 is YFSETQ in the germline V gene. CDR3 length: 14 residues.

This clonotype was seen repeatedly, ten times or more. The rearrangement links TRBV7-2 to TRBJ1-1; 11 bases match TRBD1. CDR1 is SGHTA, CDR2 FQGNSA, per germline. The CDR3 length is 14 residues. V lost 7 bases to trimming and J lost 1 base; unmatched junction nucleotides: 2. The CDR3 DNA sequence: TGTGCCAGCAAGGGGACAGGGGGGAACACTGAAGCTTTCTTT. Encoded protein: CASKGTGGNTEAFF.

Turning to this clonotype: The junction and the germline gene differ at one end; a read error may be behind it. The rearrangement links TRBV28 to TRBJ1-1; D gene unclear. This CDR3 has 14 residues. Germline-derived CDR1 and CDR2 are MDHEN and SYDVKM. The CDR3 DNA reads TGTGCCAGCAGTTTTTGGGGAACGAACACGGAAGCTTTCTTT. It yields the protein CASSFWGTNTEAFF. The variable domain in full, completed from reference TRBV28 and TRBJ1-1, reads DVKVTQSSRYLVKRTGEKVFLECVQDMDHENMFWYRQDPGLGLRLIYFSYDVKMKEKGDIPEGYSVSREKKERFSLILESASTNQTSMYLCASSFWGTNTEAFFGQGTRLTVV.

This clonotype was picked up many times. The rearrangement joins TRBV3-1 to TRBJ1-1; D remains ambiguous. Trimming pared 4 bases from V and 1 base from J, leaving 10 bases between. This CDR3 is 14 amino acids long. Germline CDR1 is LGHDT and CDR2 is YNNKEL (reference sequence). The CDR3 region is CASSPDAANTEAFF. The DNA of the CDR3 is TGTGCCAGCAGCCCCGACGCCGCGAACACTGAAGCTTTCTTT.

The table lists this clonotype with a count of one. A much larger clone lies a single base off, so this may be a read error. The gene calls are TRBV5-6 and TRBJ1-2, with unresolved D. Trimming took off 4 bases at V and 4 bases at J, with 14 bases between the two ends. CDR1 is SGHDT, CDR2 YYEEEE, per germline. The CDR3 consists of 14 residues. The CDR3 loop reads CASSPSRVCYGYTF. CDR3 DNA: TGTGCCAGCAGCCCCTCAAGGGTGTGCTATGGCTACACCTTC.

This chain joins TRBV15 and TRBJ2-6, with 8 positions matching TRBD1. V was clipped by 1 base and J by 0 bases; unmatched bases: 2. The length of the CDR3 is 17 residues. Germline V CDR1 and CDR2: LNHNV, YYDKDF (reference sequence). The CDR3, as DNA: TGTGCCACCAGCAGAGGACAGGGGAACTCTGGGGCCAACGTCCTGACTTTC. Amino acids: CATSRGQGNSGANVLTF.

This clonotype was detected ten times or more. V and J are TRBV7-2 and TRBJ1-6, with unresolved D. V shed 2 bases and J shed 6 bases, with 5 bases lying between them. Germline loops: CDR1 SGHTA, CDR2 FQGNSA. The CDR3 runs 13 residues. The CDR3 DNA sequence: TGTGCCAGCAGCTTAACGCGTAATTCACCCCTCCACTTT. This gives the protein CASSLTRNSPLHF.

With respect to this clonotype: One junction end disagrees with the germline gene, perhaps due to a read error. The gene calls are TRBV12-3 or TRBV12-4 and TRBJ2-3, with D hard to call. This CDR3 is built from 14 residues. The CDR3 DNA is TGTGCCAGCAGTTTAGGGGTGAGCGCAGATGCGCAGTATTTT. The encoded protein is CASSLGVSADAQYF.